Presented here are 12 T cell receptor beta chains from one specimen sequenced in a study of response to subunit inactivated influenza vaccine. TCRdb recomputed calls from the RT-PCR reads with MiXCR, one row per CDR3 protein. The data contain approximately 530,000 distinct CDR3 sequences, less than 8% of them singletons. The material sequenced was PBMCs from blood, taken less than 30 months after vaccination. The receptors stem from a man between 50 and 75 years old who received an inactivated influenza vaccine.

This clonotype was seen ten or more times. The gene calls are TRBV12-3 or TRBV12-4 and TRBJ2-1; D not certain. Trimming removed 7 bases from V and 3 bases from J, with 4 bases in between. This CDR3 region has 11 residues. CDR3: CASTLYNEQFF. The DNA for the CDR3 is TGTGCCAGCACCCTCTACAATGAGCAGTTCTTC.

This clonotype has ten or more counts. The V gene is TRBV12-3 or TRBV12-4, the J gene TRBJ2-1; D uncertain. With 2 bases removed from V and 7 bases from J, the gap between germline ends came to 6 bases. There are 12 residues in the CDR3. The CDR3 loop is CASSLLGNEQFF. CDR3 nucleotide sequence: TGTGCCAGCAGTTTACTGGGGAATGAGCAGTTCTTC.

The gene calls are TRBV20-1 and TRBJ1-1, with TRBD1 identical over 7 bases. V was pared by 3 bases and J by 7 bases, with 11 bases of the junction left unmatched. The CDR3 extends over 14 amino acids. Germline lookup yields CDR1 DFQATT and CDR2 SNEGSKA (reference sequence). The DNA of the CDR3 is TGCAGTGCTAGGGGGACAGCGAGTGCTGGTGAAGCTTTCTTT. It encodes CSARGTASAGEAFF.

This rearrangement joins TRBV20-1 to TRBJ2-2; 10 bases are shared with TRBD1. The CDR3 totals 15 residues. The germline V gene has CDR1 DFQATT and CDR2 SNEGSKA (reference sequence). V shed 4 bases and J 3 bases; nucleotides not matched to a gene: 5. The CDR3 reads CSATAGTGDTGELFF. In DNA, the CDR3 is TGCAGTGCTACCGCCGGGACAGGGGACACCGGGGAGCTGTTTTTT.

The V gene is TRBV6-5, the J gene TRBJ2-7; D may be TRBD2 (5 bases). CDR1 and CDR2 (germline): MNHEY, SVGAGI. V was clipped by 10 bases and J by 2 bases, with 12 bases between them. The CDR3 runs 12 residues. As DNA, the CDR3 is TGTGCCACCGAGGGCCAAGCCTACGAGCAGTACTTC. Protein product: CATEGQAYEQYF.

This clonotype was picked up a small number of times. V usage is TRBV19 and J usage is TRBJ1-2, with unresolved D. CDR1 LNHDA and CDR2 SQIVND come from the germline V gene (reference sequence). This CDR3 contains 14 residues. Trimming pared 1 base from V and 3 bases from J, leaving 9 bases between. This chain's CDR3 is CASSIGTDYYGYTF. In nucleotides, the CDR3 is TGTGCCAGTAGTATAGGAACGGATTACTATGGCTACACCTTC.

The chain is built from TRBV29-1 and TRBJ2-1, with D tentatively TRBD2 (6 bases). Trimming pared 5 bases from V and 0 bases from J, leaving 14 bases between. This CDR3 is 15 amino acids long. Germline V CDR1 and CDR2: SQVTM, ANQGSEA. The CDR3 sequence: CSVWGSGSSYNEQFF. In DNA form, the CDR3 reads TGCAGCGTTTGGGGTTCCGGGAGCTCCTACAATGAGCAGTTCTTC.

This clonotype showed up many times. The chain has TRBV20-1 and TRBJ2-3; weak D call: TRBD2 (5 bases). Germline V lookup: CDR1 DFQATT, CDR2 SNEGSKA (reference sequence). The CDR3 runs 13 residues. The V end was cut by 7 bases, the J end by 13 bases, with 24 bases between. The CDR3 sequence is CSGTNSLAQPEYF. CDR3 sequence (DNA): TGCAGTGGAACTAACTCCCTAGCCCAGCCGGAGTATTTT.

This clonotype appeared many times. The V gene is TRBV20-1, the J gene TRBJ2-1; possible D gene TRBD1, 5 bases. The germline V and J ends were trimmed by 6 bases and 7 bases, with 13 bases remaining between them. The germline gives CDR1 DFQATT, CDR2 SNEGSKA (reference sequence). CDR3 length: 12 amino acids. The DNA of the CDR3 is TGCAGTGCCAGGGTTCTGGGAAATGAGCAGTTCTTC. Its protein is CSARVLGNEQFF.

A few counts support this clonotype. The chain is built from TRBV6-2 or TRBV6-3 and TRBJ1-5; D call uncertain. CDR1 is MNHEY, CDR2 SVGEGT, per germline. The CDR3 totals 12 residues. Trimming left V 6 bases short and J 5 bases short, with 8 bases between. CDR3 in amino acids: CASRKDHQPQHF. The CDR3 nucleotides are TGTGCCAGCAGGAAGGACCATCAGCCCCAGCATTTT.

The chain joins TRBV28 to TRBJ2-5; perhaps TRBD1 as D (9 bases). The V end lost 5 bases, the J end lost 1 base, and 20 bases lay between the germline ends. The CDR3 covers 17 residues. The V gene's germline CDR1 is MDHEN and CDR2 SYDVKM. For the CDR3, the DNA is TGTGCCAGCAGTGGGGGACAGGGCGGGGGGCTCCAAGAGACCCAGTACTTC. Amino acids: CASSGGQGGGLQETQYF.

This chain uses TRBV10-3 with TRBJ2-1; 10 positions agree with TRBD2. V gave up 7 bases and J gave up 6 bases; unmatched junction bases: 9. The length of the CDR3 is 15 residues. Germline CDR1 ENHRY, CDR2 SYGVKD. The CDR3 DNA sequence: TGTGCCATCAAGGCTGGCCTAGCGGGAGTCAATGAGCAGTTCTTC. This gives the protein CAIKAGLAGVNEQFF.